This T cell receptor (beta chain) was obtained from a study of cytomegalovirus exposure and HLA in healthy donors. Germline values: CDR1 MNHNS, CDR2 SASEGT. The CDR3 totals 17 residues. Trimming removed 1 base from V and 4 bases from J, with 18 bases in between. Researchers ran the PCR with 60 Vbeta and 13 Jbeta primers. TCRdb's table, derived via immunoSEQ multiplex PCR, lists solely in-frame clones and lacks some. Here the sample spans 150,000 to 200,000 clones, roughly 73% being singletons. The V and J genes are TRBV6-1 and TRBJ2-3; D is perhaps TRBD2 (6 bases). This TCR was recovered from a female donor in good health and CMV-seronegative. Sequenced: PBMCs. This CDR3 is CASSEGVGRGVSDTQYF. The CDR3 coding sequence is TGTGCCAGCAGTGAAGGGGTCGGGAGAGGTGTTTCAGATACGCAGTATTTT.